This T cell receptor beta chain was retrieved from a study of blood T cell repertoires in COVID-19. Whole-study context: Specimens from acute and convalescent COVID-19 originated in the United States, Italy and Spain. The analysed material was cDNA or gDNA that came from T cells, B-cell-depleted T cells, or PBMCs.

Profiled with immunoSEQ multiplex PCR; TCRdb holds only in-frame clones, not every one. The table records about 230,000 clones, over 65% of them present only once. V was trimmed by 4 bases and J by 1 base, leaving 12 bases between them. The germline gives CDR1 SGHNT, CDR2 YYREEE (reference sequence). This CDR3 contains 14 residues. The source of this sequence is a woman in her 70s with active or convalescent COVID-19. This chain uses TRBV5-4 with TRBJ2-7, with D unresolved. Material for sequencing was peripheral blood. CDR3 DNA sequence: TGTGCCAGCAGCCCCCCCGACGGGTCCTACGAGCAGTACTTC. Encoded protein: CASSPPDGSYEQYF.